Below are 17 T cell receptor beta chains sequenced from a single sample in a study of blood T cell repertoires in COVID-19. Profiling relied on immunoSEQ multiplex PCR, and the TCRdb table lists in-frame clones only, not all of them. Among a few hundred thousand clones listed, about 90% were seen once. The sample comprised PBMCs or T cells enriched from blood (not recorded which). Every receptor here comes from a man in his forties in a cohort exposed to, infected with or recovered from COVID-19 (not recorded which).

The CDR3 DNA is TGTGCCAGCAGCCAGACAGATAGCAATCAGCCCCAGCATTTT. Its translation: CASSQTDSNQPQHF. The rearrangement links TRBV7-8 to TRBJ1-5; tentatively, D is TRBD1 (5 bases). The germline CDR1 and CDR2 sequences are SGHVS and FQNEAQ. The CDR3 is 14 residues long. V was shortened by 5 bases and J by 0 bases, with 8 bases between the two germline ends.

V usage is TRBV7-3 and J usage is TRBJ2-7, with D maybe TRBD1 (6 bases). Trimming shortened V by 5 bases and J by 6 bases, and 17 bases separated the two germline ends. The germline CDR1 and CDR2 sequences are SGHTA and FQGTGA. This CDR3 comprises 14 residues. The CDR3 sequence is CASSRWEAGAEQYF. In DNA form, the CDR3 reads TGTGCCAGCAGCCGATGGGAAGCAGGGGCCGAGCAGTACTTC.

The V gene is TRBV27, the J gene TRBJ2-7, with a weak D call TRBD1 (6 bases). This CDR3 has 16 residues. The germline V gene has CDR1 MNHEY and CDR2 SMNVEV (reference sequence). V lost 7 bases and J 3 bases, leaving 22 bases between the germline ends. The DNA for the CDR3 is TGTGCCAGCAATTTGGGTGAGCCAGGGGTACACTACGAGCAGTACTTC. This encodes CASNLGEPGVHYEQYF.

The genes are TRBV5-4 and TRBJ2-3, with TRBD1 as a possible D gene (5 bases). This CDR3 has 15 residues. The germline gives CDR1 SGHNT, CDR2 YYREEE (reference sequence). Trimming left V 4 bases short and J 2 bases short, with 14 bases between. CDR3 protein: CASSVVTGPTDTQYF. As DNA, the CDR3 is TGTGCCAGCAGCGTTGTAACAGGCCCCACAGATACGCAGTATTTT. Full variable domain (missing parts from reference TRBV5-4 and TRBJ2-3): ETGVTQSPTHLIKTRGQQVTLRCSSQSGHNTVSWYQQALGQGPQFIFQYYREEENGRGNFPPRFSGLQFPNYSSELNVNALELDDSALYLCASSVVTGPTDTQYFGPGTRLTVL.

The chain uses TRBV5-1 and TRBJ2-3; 13 bases map to TRBD2. This CDR3 has 15 amino acids. Germline CDR1 is SGHRS and CDR2 is YFSETQ. After removal of 5 bases from V and 5 bases from J, the junction contained 5 bases not matched to a gene. In DNA form, the CDR3 reads TGCGCCAGCAGGGGGACTAGCGGGAACAGAGATACGCAGTATTTT. As protein: CASRGTSGNRDTQYF. Variable domain in full (rest from reference TRBV5-1 and TRBJ2-3): KAGVTQTPRYLIKTRGQQVTLSCSPISGHRSVSWYQQTPGQGLQFLFEYFSETQRNKGNFPGRFSGRQFSNSRSEMNVSTLELGDSALYLCASRGTSGNRDTQYFGPGTRLTVL.

The chain uses TRBV28 and TRBJ2-1; 12 bases are a match to TRBD2. Per the germline V gene, CDR1 is MDHEN and CDR2 is SYDVKM. Trimming took 10 bases from V and 4 from J; bases not matched to a gene: 8. The CDR3 loop spans 15 amino acids. The CDR3 nucleotides are TGTGCCACCTTCCCGACTAGCGGGGGTTACAATGAGCAGTTCTTC. Residues: CATFPTSGGYNEQFF.

The chain combines TRBV7-8 with TRBJ2-7, with D possibly TRBD1 on 6 matching bases. Germline V CDR1 and CDR2: SGHVS, FQNEAQ. This CDR3 is 15 amino acids long. The V end was cut by 1 base, the J end by 2 bases, with 12 bases between. The CDR3 here is CASSLEAGAAYEQYF. The CDR3 DNA sequence: TGTGCCAGCAGCTTAGAGGCAGGGGCAGCCTACGAGCAGTACTTC.

The rearrangement joins TRBV23-1 to TRBJ2-1, with 10 nucleotides matching TRBD2. TRBV23-1 is filed as an ORF, its function uncertain. The CDR3 spans 14 residues. The V gene end was trimmed by 4 bases and the J gene end by 10 bases; junction bases not matched to a gene: 7. CDR3 sequence reads: CASSLAGGGAEQFF. DNA of the CDR3: TGCGCCAGCAGTCTAGCGGGAGGAGGGGCCGAGCAGTTCTTC.

The genes are TRBV28 and TRBJ1-2, with a possible D match to TRBD1 (6 bases). With 3 bases removed from V and 3 bases from J, the gap between germline ends came to 11 bases. Germline loops: CDR1 MDHEN, CDR2 SYDVKM. CDR3 length equals 14 residues. The CDR3 region is CASSFAGADYGYTF. DNA of the CDR3: TGTGCCAGCAGTTTTGCAGGGGCAGACTATGGCTACACCTTC.

This rearrangement joins TRBV28 to TRBJ2-1; 7 bases are a match to TRBD2. Germline loops: CDR1 MDHEN, CDR2 SYDVKM. The CDR3 has 15 residues. The J segment lost 0 bases and the V segment lost 5 bases, leaving 4 bases of the junction unmatched. CDR3 amino acids: CASSEASGSYNEQFF. In DNA form, the CDR3 reads TGTGCCAGCAGTGAGGCTAGCGGCTCCTACAATGAGCAGTTCTTC.

The genes are TRBV23-1 and TRBJ2-7; 14 bases agree with TRBD2. TRBV23-1 is annotated as an ORF whose role is uncertain. This CDR3 region has 15 residues. The V segment lost 6 bases and the J segment 2 bases; nucleotides outside the gene matches: 3. CDR3 sequence reads: CASRGLAGGTYEQYF. CDR3 nucleotide sequence: TGCGCCAGCAGAGGACTAGCGGGAGGTACCTACGAGCAGTACTTC.

The CDR3 DNA is TGTGCCAGCAGCCGCCCCGGGACAGGGGGGCCGAACACTGAAGCTTTCTTT. It codes for CASSRPGTGGPNTEAFF. The chain recombines TRBV3-1 (or the pseudogene TRBV3-2) with TRBJ1-1; TRBD1 agrees at 11 bases. The CDR3 spans 17 residues. V lost 4 bases to trimming and J lost 1 base; unmatched junction nucleotides: 8. CDR1 and CDR2 (germline): LGHDT, YNNKEL (reference sequence).

The chain joins TRBV4-1 to TRBJ2-3, with D unclear. Trimming cost V 4 bases and J 2 bases, with 10 bases left between them. CDR1 MGHRA and CDR2 YSYEKL come from the germline V gene. The CDR3 runs 14 residues. The chain's CDR3 is CASSPSALTDTQYF. In DNA form, the CDR3 reads TGCGCCAGCAGCCCGAGCGCCCTCACAGATACGCAGTATTTT.

The chain carries TRBV19 and TRBJ2-5; 7 bases are a match to TRBD1. CDR3 length: 14 residues. V lost 4 bases, J lost 7 bases, and 9 bases stayed unmatched. CDR1 is LNHDA and CDR2 is SQIVND in the germline V gene (reference sequence). DNA for the CDR3: TGTGCCAGTAGTACCCAACAGGGGAGCGGGACCCAGTACTTC. This encodes CASSTQQGSGTQYF. The complete variable domain, with remaining parts taken from reference TRBV19 and TRBJ2-5, reads DGGITQSPKYLFRKEGQNVTLSCEQNLNHDAMYWYRQDPGQGLRLIYYSQIVNDFQKGDIAEGYSVSREKKESFPLTVTSAQKNPTAFYLCASSTQQGSGTQYFGPGTRLLVL.

The chain uses TRBV27 and TRBJ2-7, with a tentative D call TRBD1 (6 bases). Trimming took 6 bases from V and 0 from J, leaving 12 bases between them. The CDR3 loop spans 14 amino acids. Germline V CDR1 and CDR2: MNHEY, SMNVEV (reference sequence). The CDR3 nucleotides are TGTGCCAGCAGCCGGACAGCGAGCTCCTACGAGCAGTACTTC. The encoded protein is CASSRTASSYEQYF.

This clone was recorded only once. The J gene is TRBJ2-1, the V gene TRBV19, with 8 positions matching TRBD2. This CDR3 is 15 amino acids long. Germline V CDR1 and CDR2: LNHDA, SQIVND (reference sequence). The V and J ends lost 5 bases and 2 bases, in that order; junction bases with no gene match: 5. The CDR3 loop is CASSFSGMAYNEQFF. DNA for the CDR3: TGTGCCAGTAGTTTTAGCGGGATGGCCTACAATGAGCAGTTCTTC.

The rearrangement joins TRBV28 to TRBJ2-3; TRBD2 is a possible D gene (6 bases). Trimming removed 4 bases at V and 2 bases at J, with 16 bases between. Germline V gene lookup returns CDR1 MDHEN and CDR2 SYDVKM. This CDR3 comprises 16 residues. The CDR3 DNA reads TGTGCCAGCAGTTCTCTCCGGGAGCCCAACACAGATACGCAGTATTTT. Translating gives CASSSLREPNTDTQYF.